The entry that follows covers one T cell receptor (beta chain) sequence. The sample is drawn from a study of shared clonotypes between healthy human individuals. CDR3 length equals 14 residues. Germline CDR1 and CDR2: WSHSY and SAAADI. Trimming removed 6 bases from V and 1 base from J, with 12 bases in between. Method: immunoSEQ multiplex PCR; TCRdb's copy keeps in-frame clones and lacks some. This table has about 680,000 clones, 73% appearing once. The clonotype originates from a woman younger than 45 in good health. V is TRBV10-2 and J is TRBJ1-2, with D possibly TRBD1 on 5 matching bases. The sample was memory CD4+ T cells sorted from blood. Indicated subset: CD45RA-negative fraction. The CDR3 DNA sequence: TGCGCCAGCAGACCCGACAGCCATAACTATGGCTACACCTTC. Translation: CASRPDSHNYGYTF.